This is a list of T cell receptor beta chains from one sample in a study of CD8 T cells in Susac syndrome. MiXCR, applied by TCRdb to the immunoSEQ multiplex PCR reads, yields one record per CDR3 protein. The sample has roughly 250,000 distinct CDR3 sequences, roughly 95% seen once. The sequencing sample was made of CD4+ T cells from PBMCs. The receptor source for this set is a human donor with Susac syndrome. The CDR3 runs from the conserved cysteine through the conserved F or W. The D gene is left open where the match is weak. Only part of the rows carry a size: once, few, many, or a class if the clone is expanded.

clone_size	d_call	v_call	j_call	cdr3_length	cdr3_nt	cdr3_aa
.	TRBD1	TRBV27	TRBJ2-6	18	TGTGCCAGCAGTGGCCTTGGACAGGTAATCTCTGGGGCCAACGTCCTGACTTTC	CASSGLGQVISGANVLTF
.	TRBD2	TRBV9	TRBJ2-1	15	TGTGCCAGCAGCGTAAGCGGCGGGAGAATCAATGAGCAGTTCTTC	CASSVSGGRINEQFF
.	.	TRBV12-3/TRBV12-4	TRBJ2-3	12	TGTGCCAGCTCCTTATTGACATTCACGCAGTATTTT	CASSLLTFTQYF
.	.	TRBV2	TRBJ1-1	14	TGTGCCAGCAAAGGTCAGGAGGTGAACACTGAAGCTTTCTTT	CASKGQEVNTEAFF
.	.	TRBV10-3	TRBJ2-7	13	TGTGCCATCAGTGAGTCAGGGGCCTACGAGCAGTACTTC	CAISESGAYEQYF
.	.	TRBV30	TRBJ2-7	14	TGTGCCTGGAGTGCCCGATACCTACTCTACGAGCAGTACTTC	CAWSARYLLYEQYF
.	TRBD1	TRBV6-1	TRBJ2-1	17	TGTGCCAGCAGTACCCCCCACAGGGGGAGCTCCTACAATGAGCAGTTCTTC	CASSTPHRGSSYNEQFF
.	TRBD1	TRBV29-1	TRBJ1-4	14	TGCAGCGTCCTCGGACAGGGGGCACGGGAAAAACTGTTTTTT	CSVLGQGAREKLFF
once	.	TRBV27	TRBJ1-1	14	TGTGCCAGCAGTTTCAAACAGGCGTTCACTGAAGCTTTCTTT	CASSFKQAFTEAFF
.	.	TRBV29-1	TRBJ1-1	13	TGCAGCGGGTCGACAGTCATAAACACTGAAGCTTTCTTT	CSGSTVINTEAFF
.	.	TRBV6-5	TRBJ2-5	13	TGTGCCAGCAGTGAGACAGGTTTAGAGACCCAGTACTTC	CASSETGLETQYF
.	.	TRBV7-8	TRBJ1-2	14	TGTGCCAGCAGCTTTGTGGGATCTAACTATGGCTACACCTTC	CASSFVGSNYGYTF
.	TRBD2	TRBV20-1	TRBJ2-1	15	TGCAGTGCCCCCAGACTAGCGGGAGTGAGGAATGAGCAGTTCTTC	CSAPRLAGVRNEQFF
.	TRBD1	TRBV4-1	TRBJ1-5	14	TGCGCCAGCAGCCAAGAGGACAGGGTTGAGCCCCAGCATTTT	CASSQEDRVEPQHF
.	.	TRBV24-1	TRBJ2-3	16	TGTGCCACCAGAGGGACGACAAACGGGGTCACAGATACGCAGTATTTT	CATRGTTNGVTDTQYF
.	.	TRBV7-9	TRBJ1-5	13	TGTGCCAGCAGCCCGTCGGTCGGAGAGCCCCAGCATTTT	CASSPSVGEPQHF
.	.	TRBV29-1	TRBJ2-1	13	TGCAGCGTTGAAGTGGTCTATAACAATGAGCAGTTCTTC	CSVEVVYNNEQFF
.	TRBD2	TRBV4-1	TRBJ2-3	20	TGCGCCAGCAGCCAAGTGGTGGTAGCGGGAGTCGATTTCGGAACAGATACGCAGTATTTT	CASSQVVVAGVDFGTDTQYF
.	.	TRBV5-4	TRBJ2-3	17	TGTGCCAGCAGCTCGAAATGGACTGGCGGCCCCACAGATACGCAGTATTTT	CASSSKWTGGPTDTQYF
.	TRBD2	TRBV6-5	TRBJ2-1	20	TGTGCCAGCAGTTATCGGGGCGGGAGAGGCCAGAGGAGCTCCTACAATGAGCAGTTCTTC	CASSYRGGRGQRSSYNEQFF